These 5 T cell receptor beta chains originate from one sample sequenced in a study of PD-L1 blockade in urothelial cancer. The time point here: pretreatment peripheral blood. Repertoires were generated with immunoSEQ multiplex PCR, while TCRdb's copy carries only in-frame clones and drops some. The sample shows 70,000 to 100,000 clones, about 83% of them seen only once. The sequences come from PBMCs, collected around atezolizumab (anti-PD-L1) treatment. These receptors were collected from a man in his 60s with urothelial cancer.

The chain combines TRBV11-2 with TRBJ2-7; perhaps TRBD2 as D (6 bases). Trimming stripped 1 base from V and 0 bases from J, with 10 bases between. The CDR3 spans 15 residues. Germline CDR1 is SGHAT and CDR2 is FQNNGV. CDR3 protein: CASSLVEGSSYEQYF. In DNA form, the CDR3 reads TGTGCCAGCAGCTTAGTGGAGGGAAGCTCCTACGAGCAGTACTTC.

This clone has only one observation. J is TRBJ1-1 and V is TRBV4-3; D is ambiguous. The CDR3 length is 14 residues. Germline values: CDR1 LGHNA, CDR2 YSLEER. The V end lost 1 base, the J end lost 2 bases, and 8 bases lay between the germline ends. The CDR3 sequence: CASSQVAANTEAFF. For the CDR3, the DNA is TGCGCCAGCAGCCAAGTGGCGGCTAACACTGAAGCTTTCTTT.

The chain combines TRBV7-2 with TRBJ2-3; TRBD2 matches at 14 bases. The germline V gene encodes CDR1 SGHTA and CDR2 FQGNSA. This CDR3 spans 15 amino acids. With 5 bases clipped from V and 10 bases from J, the junction kept 8 bases outside the gene matches. The CDR3 is CASSMPGLAGVAQYF. The CDR3 DNA is TGTGCCAGCAGCATGCCGGGACTAGCGGGAGTGGCGCAGTATTTT.

V and J are TRBV5-1 and TRBJ2-1; D ambiguous. The germline V and J ends were trimmed by 4 bases and 5 bases, with 13 bases remaining between them. The length of the CDR3 is 14 residues. Germline CDR1 reads SGHRS; CDR2 reads YFSETQ. CDR3 sequence reads: CASSPGYQDNEQFF. As DNA, the CDR3 is TGCGCCAGCAGCCCCGGGTACCAAGACAATGAGCAGTTCTTC.

J is TRBJ2-1 and V is TRBV9; perhaps TRBD1 as D (6 bases). CDR1 is SGDLS, CDR2 YYNGEE, per germline. V gave up 3 bases and J gave up 6 bases, with 19 bases separating them. The CDR3 loop spans 16 amino acids. The CDR3 here is CASSAKRGTIRNEQFF. CDR3 nucleotides: TGTGCCAGCAGCGCGAAGAGGGGGACAATCCGCAATGAGCAGTTCTTC.